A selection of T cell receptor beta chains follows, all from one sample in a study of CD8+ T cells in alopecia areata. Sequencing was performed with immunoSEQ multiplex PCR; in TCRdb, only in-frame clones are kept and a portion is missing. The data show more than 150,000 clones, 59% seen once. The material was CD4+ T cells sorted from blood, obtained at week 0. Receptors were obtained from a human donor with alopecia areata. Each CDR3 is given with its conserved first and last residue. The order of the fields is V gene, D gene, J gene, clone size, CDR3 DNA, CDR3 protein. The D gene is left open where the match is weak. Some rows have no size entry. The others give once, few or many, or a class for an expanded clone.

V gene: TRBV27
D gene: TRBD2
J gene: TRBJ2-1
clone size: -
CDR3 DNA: TGTGCCAGCAGTTTAAGACTAGCGGGGCCCAATGAGCAGTTCTTC
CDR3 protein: CASSLRLAGPNEQFF

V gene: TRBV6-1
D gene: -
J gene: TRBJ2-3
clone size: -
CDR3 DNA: TGTGCCAGCAGCCGGGACCTGGAGACGCAGTATTTT
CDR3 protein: CASSRDLETQYF

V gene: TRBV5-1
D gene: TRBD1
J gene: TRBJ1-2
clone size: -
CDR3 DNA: TGCGCCAGCAGGGACAGGGTCAGTCCGTCTTCCTATGGCTACACCTTC
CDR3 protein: CASRDRVSPSSYGYTF

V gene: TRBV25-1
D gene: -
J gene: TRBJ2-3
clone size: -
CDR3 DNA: TGTGCCACTTCGTGGAGGGGGGGCCACACAGATACGCAGTATTTT
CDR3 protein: CATSWRGGHTDTQYF

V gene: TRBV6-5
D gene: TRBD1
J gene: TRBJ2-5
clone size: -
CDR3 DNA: TGTGCCAGCAGACAGGGGGGCCAAGAGACCCAGTACTTC
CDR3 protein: CASRQGGQETQYF

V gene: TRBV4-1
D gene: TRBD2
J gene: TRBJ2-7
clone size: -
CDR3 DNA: TGCGCCAGCAGCCAAGGTATGGCTAGCGGGGGCTACGAGCAGTACTTC
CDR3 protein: CASSQGMASGGYEQYF

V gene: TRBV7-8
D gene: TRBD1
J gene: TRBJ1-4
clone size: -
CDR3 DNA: TGTGCCAGCAGCATTACAGGGGAGAATGAAAAACTGTTTTTT
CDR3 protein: CASSITGENEKLFF

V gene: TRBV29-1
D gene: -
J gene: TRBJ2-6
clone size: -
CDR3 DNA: TGCAGCGTTGAGGACCAGGGGTCGGTTGTTGGGGCCAACGTCCTGACTTTC
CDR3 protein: CSVEDQGSVVGANVLTF

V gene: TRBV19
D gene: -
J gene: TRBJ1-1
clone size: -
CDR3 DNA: TGTGCCAGTAGTGCTCTCGGGGAGGACACTGAAGCTTTCTTT
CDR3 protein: CASSALGEDTEAFF

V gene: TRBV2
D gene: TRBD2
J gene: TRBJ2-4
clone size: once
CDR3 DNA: TGTGCCAGCACCCCGGGACTAGTAACGAAAAACATTCAGTACTTC
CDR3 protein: CASTPGLVTKNIQYF

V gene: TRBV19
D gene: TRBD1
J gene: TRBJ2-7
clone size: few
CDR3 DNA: TGTGCCAGTAGACCCCGACAGGGAACGCGCGAGCAGTACTTC
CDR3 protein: CASRPRQGTREQYF

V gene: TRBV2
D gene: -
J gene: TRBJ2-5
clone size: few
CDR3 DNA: TGTGCCAGCAGTGAAGCTCAGGGGCCTCAAGAGACCCAGTACTTC
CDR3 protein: CASSEAQGPQETQYF

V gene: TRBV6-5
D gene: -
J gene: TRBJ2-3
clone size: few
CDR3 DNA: TGTGCCAGCAGGGGGAGCGCAGATACGCAGTATTTT
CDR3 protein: CASRGSADTQYF

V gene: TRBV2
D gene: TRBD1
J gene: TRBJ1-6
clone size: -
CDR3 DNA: TGTGCCAGCAGAACAGGGGGCGCGTGGAATTCACCCCTCCACTTT
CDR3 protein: CASRTGGAWNSPLHF

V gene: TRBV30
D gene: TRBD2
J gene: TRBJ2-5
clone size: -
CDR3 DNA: TGTGCCTGGAATCCGGGAGGGGAGACCCAGTACTTC
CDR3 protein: CAWNPGGETQYF

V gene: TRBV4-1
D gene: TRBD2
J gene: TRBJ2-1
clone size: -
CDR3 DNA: TGCGCCAGCAGCCAAGCGGGACTAGCGGGCCCTGGGAATGAGCAGTTCTTC
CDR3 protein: CASSQAGLAGPGNEQFF

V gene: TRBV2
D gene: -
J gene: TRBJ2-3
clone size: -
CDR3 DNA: TGTGCCAGCAGTGAAACGTCCGTCTCCACAGATACGCAGTATTTT
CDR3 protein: CASSETSVSTDTQYF

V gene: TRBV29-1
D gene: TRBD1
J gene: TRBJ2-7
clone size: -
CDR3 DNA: TGCAGCGTTGTCACCAACGAGGCAGGGGGTCCCTACGAGCAGTACTTC
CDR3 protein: CSVVTNEAGGPYEQYF

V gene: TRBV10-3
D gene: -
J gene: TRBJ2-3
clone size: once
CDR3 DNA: TGTGCCATCGGTAGGGCAGATACGCAGTATTTT
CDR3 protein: CAIGRADTQYF

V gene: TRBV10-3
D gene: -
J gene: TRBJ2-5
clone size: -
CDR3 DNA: TGTGCCACCAGAGCCCTAGGGGTGCAAGAGACCCAGTACTTC
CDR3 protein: CATRALGVQETQYF

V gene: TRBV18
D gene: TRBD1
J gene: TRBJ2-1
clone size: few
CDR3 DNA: TGTGCCAGCTCACCGCCGACCCAACCCGGGACAGCCCCTAACCGAGACTACAATGAGCAGTTCTTC
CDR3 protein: CASSPPTQPGTAPNRDYNEQFF

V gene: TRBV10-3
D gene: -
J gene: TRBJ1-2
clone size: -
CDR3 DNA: TGTGCCATCGGCGATGGAGGGGGTGGCTACACCTTC
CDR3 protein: CAIGDGGGGYTF

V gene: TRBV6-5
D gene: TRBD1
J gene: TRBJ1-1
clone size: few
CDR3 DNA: TGTGCCAGCAGTTACTCGACGGGTCAGGGGGTCGCTTTCTTT
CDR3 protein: CASSYSTGQGVAFF

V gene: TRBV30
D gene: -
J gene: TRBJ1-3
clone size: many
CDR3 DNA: TGTGCCTGGACTGTCCTCTCTGGAAACACCATATATTTT
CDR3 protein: CAWTVLSGNTIYF

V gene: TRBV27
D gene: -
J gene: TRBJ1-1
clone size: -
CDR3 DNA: TGTGCCAGCAGTTTGGGGGGCTTCGGCACTGAAGCTTTCTTT
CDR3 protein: CASSLGGFGTEAFF

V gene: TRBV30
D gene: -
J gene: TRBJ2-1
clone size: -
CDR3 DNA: -
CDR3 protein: CVIYLCAWRWPNNEQFF

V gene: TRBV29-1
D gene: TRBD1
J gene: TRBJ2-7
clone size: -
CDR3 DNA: TGCAGCGTTGTTCCCGGGACAGGGTTCGGCTACGAGCAGTACTTC
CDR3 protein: CSVVPGTGFGYEQYF

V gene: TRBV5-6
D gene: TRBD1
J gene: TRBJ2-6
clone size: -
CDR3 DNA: TGTGCCAGCAGCCTGTTTGGACAGGTGATTCACTCTGGGGCCAACGTCCTGACTTTC
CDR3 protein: CASSLFGQVIHSGANVLTF

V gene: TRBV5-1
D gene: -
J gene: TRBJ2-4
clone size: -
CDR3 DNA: TGCGCCAGCAGCACGGAGAAGGGCAACATTCAGTACTTC
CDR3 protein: CASSTEKGNIQYF

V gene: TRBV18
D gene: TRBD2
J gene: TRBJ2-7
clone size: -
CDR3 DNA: TGTGCCAGCTCACCAAGTTTGACTAGCGGGGGCAACGAGCAGTACTTC
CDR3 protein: CASSPSLTSGGNEQYF

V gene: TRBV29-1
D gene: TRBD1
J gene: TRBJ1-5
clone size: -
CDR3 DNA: TGCAGCGTAGCGACAGGGCTATATCAGCCCCAGCATTTT
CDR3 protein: CSVATGLYQPQHF

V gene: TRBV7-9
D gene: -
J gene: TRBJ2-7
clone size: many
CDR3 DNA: TGTGCCAGCAGCCTCACTCTGGGCTACGAGCAGTACTTC
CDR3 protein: CASSLTLGYEQYF

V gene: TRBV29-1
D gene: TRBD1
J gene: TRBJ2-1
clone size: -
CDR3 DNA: TGCAGCGTTAATACTAAAGGACAGGGGTTGTTCAATGAGCAGTTCTTC
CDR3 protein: CSVNTKGQGLFNEQFF

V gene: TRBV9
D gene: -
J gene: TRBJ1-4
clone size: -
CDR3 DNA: TGTGCCAGCAGCGTAGGGTGGGGCGCGGAAAAACTGTTTTTT
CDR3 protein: CASSVGWGAEKLFF

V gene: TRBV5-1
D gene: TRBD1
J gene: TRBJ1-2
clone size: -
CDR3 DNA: TGCGCCAGCAGGCCAGGGGGCGCGGAAGGCTACACCTTC
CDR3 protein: CASRPGGAEGYTF

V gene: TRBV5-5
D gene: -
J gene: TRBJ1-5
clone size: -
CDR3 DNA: TGTGCCAGCACCCATGAAGGGGGGAATCAGCCCCAGCATTTT
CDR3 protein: CASTHEGGNQPQHF

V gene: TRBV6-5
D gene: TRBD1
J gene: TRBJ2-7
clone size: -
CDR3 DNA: TGTGCCAGCAGTCATGAGGGGACAGGATTTGACGAGCAGTACTTC
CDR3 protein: CASSHEGTGFDEQYF

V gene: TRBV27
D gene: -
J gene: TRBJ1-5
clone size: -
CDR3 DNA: TGTGCCAGCAGTTTAGCGGGGGGCAATCAGCCCCAGCATTTT
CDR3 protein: CASSLAGGNQPQHF

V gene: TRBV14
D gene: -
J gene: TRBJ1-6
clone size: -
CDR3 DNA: TGTGCCCTCACTGGACGGAATTCACCCCTCCACTTT
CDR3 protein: CALTGRNSPLHF

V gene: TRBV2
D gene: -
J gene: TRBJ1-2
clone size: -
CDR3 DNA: TGTGCCAGCAGAGACGACAGTTCAGCTAACTATGGCTACACCTTC
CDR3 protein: CASRDDSSANYGYTF

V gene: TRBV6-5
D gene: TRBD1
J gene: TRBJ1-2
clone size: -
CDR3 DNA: TGTGCCAGCAGTCGACAGGGCAATGGCTACACCTTC
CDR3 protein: CASSRQGNGYTF

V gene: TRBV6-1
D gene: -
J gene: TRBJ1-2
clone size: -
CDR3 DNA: TGTGCCAGCAGTGCGCCCCAGGGAGGCTACACCTTC
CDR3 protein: CASSAPQGGYTF

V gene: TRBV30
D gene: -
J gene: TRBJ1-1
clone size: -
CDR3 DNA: TGTGCCTGGAGTGTTCGAACGGGGGAAGCTTTCTTT
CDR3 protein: CAWSVRTGEAFF